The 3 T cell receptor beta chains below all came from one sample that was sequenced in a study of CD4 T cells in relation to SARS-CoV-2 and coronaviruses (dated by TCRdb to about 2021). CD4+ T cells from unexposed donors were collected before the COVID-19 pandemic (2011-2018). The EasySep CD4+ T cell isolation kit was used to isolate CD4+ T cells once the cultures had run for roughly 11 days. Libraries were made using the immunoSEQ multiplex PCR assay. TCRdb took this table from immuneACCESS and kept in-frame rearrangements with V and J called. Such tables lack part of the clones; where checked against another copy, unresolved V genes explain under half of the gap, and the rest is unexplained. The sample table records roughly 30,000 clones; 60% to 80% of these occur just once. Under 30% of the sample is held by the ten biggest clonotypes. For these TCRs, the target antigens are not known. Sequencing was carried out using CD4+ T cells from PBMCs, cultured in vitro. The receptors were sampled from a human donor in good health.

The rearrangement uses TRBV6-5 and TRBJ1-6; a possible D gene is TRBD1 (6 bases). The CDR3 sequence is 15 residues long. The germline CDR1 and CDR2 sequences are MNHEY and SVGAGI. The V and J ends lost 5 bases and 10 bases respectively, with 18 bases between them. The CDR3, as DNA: TGTGCCAGCAGTCCCTTTGGGGGGGCGCAATCACCCCTCCACTTT. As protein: CASSPFGGAQSPLHF.

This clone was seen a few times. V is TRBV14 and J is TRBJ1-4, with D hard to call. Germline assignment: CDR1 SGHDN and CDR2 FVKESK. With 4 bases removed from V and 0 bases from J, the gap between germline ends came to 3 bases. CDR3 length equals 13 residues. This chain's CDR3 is CASSRATNEKLFF. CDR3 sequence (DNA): TGTGCCAGCAGCCGTGCAACTAATGAAAAACTGTTTTTT.

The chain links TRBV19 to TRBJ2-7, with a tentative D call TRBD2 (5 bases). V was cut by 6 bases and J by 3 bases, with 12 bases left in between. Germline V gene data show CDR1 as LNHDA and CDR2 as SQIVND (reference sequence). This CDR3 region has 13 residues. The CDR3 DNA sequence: TGTGCCAGTAGACCCGAGGGCCGCTACGAGCAGTACTTC. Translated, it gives CASRPEGRYEQYF.